This entry is about one TCR beta chain. Antigen specificity is unknown. Time point meaning: cycle 4 day 1 (C4D1), after more than five weeks of nivolumab. Each and every patient relapsed after autologous stem cell transplantation, and patients got differing brentuximab vedotin exposure. The data originate from a study of PD-1 blockade in classical Hodgkin lymphoma. The wider study: The nivolumab dose that patients received was 3 mg/kg, given intravenously every 2 weeks.

Some clones are missing from TCRdb's copy, which holds only in-frame ones; the method was immunoSEQ multiplex PCR. The sample holds about 64,000 clones, approximately 90% seen once. The study, taken as a whole, reports: Newly diagnosed and completely responding patients shared comparable baseline diversity. Exclusion was applied to patients who started nivolumab under 1 year after ASCT.

V shed 5 bases and J 6 bases; nucleotides not matched to a gene: 3. This CDR3 has 12 residues. CDR1 MNHNY and CDR2 SVGAGI come from the germline V gene (reference sequence). This receptor was taken from a human donor with classical Hodgkin lymphoma. The starting material was peripheral blood mononuclear cells (PBMCs), obtained before the fourth cycle of nivolumab. This chain links TRBV6-6 with TRBJ1-2, with 7 bases fitting TRBD1. The CDR3 DNA reads TGTGCCAGCAGTCCAGGGACAGATGGCTACACCTTC. Its protein is CASSPGTDGYTF.